This is a list of T cell receptor beta chains from one sample in a study of graft-versus-host responses after intestinal transplantation. Their antigens are not known. Sequencing used immunoSEQ multiplex PCR; TCRdb keeps in-frame clones, though not all of them. Of about 51,000 clones listed, about 89% are singletons. Here the sequenced sample was unstimulated CD4+ T cells sorted from spleen or lymph node cells, taken before transplant. These receptor sequences come from a human donor who was the organ donor for an intestinal transplant. Both conserved end residues are part of each CDR3. For some rows the clone size is stated as once, few or many, or as a class when expanded; others skip it.

cdr3_aa: CASSHRERKEAFF
clone_size: -
v_call: TRBV13

cdr3_aa: CASSVGVGSGRGTDTQYF
clone_size: -
v_call: TRBV9

cdr3_aa: CASSPGTGSMNTEAFF
clone_size: -
v_call: TRBV28

cdr3_aa: CASSLEAGAYEQYF
clone_size: -
v_call: TRBV27

cdr3_aa: CASSERSGDTIYF
clone_size: -
v_call: TRBV6-1

cdr3_aa: CASGIDGPGGNSPLHF
clone_size: -
v_call: TRBV28

cdr3_aa: CASSLAGVTYNEQFF
clone_size: -
v_call: TRBV7-2

cdr3_aa: CASSFVGRSYEQYF
clone_size: -
v_call: TRBV11-2

cdr3_aa: CASTSTGTNSYEQYF
clone_size: -
v_call: TRBV6-5

cdr3_aa: CASSPTSAGSYEQYF
clone_size: -
v_call: TRBV6-4

cdr3_aa: CASSDHFYEQYF
clone_size: -
v_call: TRBV6-1

cdr3_aa: CAWSGLAEGGVTDTQYF
clone_size: once
v_call: TRBV30

cdr3_aa: CASSVGGTGGNEQFF
clone_size: -
v_call: TRBV9

cdr3_aa: CASSETRVREDTEAFF
clone_size: -
v_call: TRBV13

cdr3_aa: CASSVVGSGANVLTF
clone_size: -
v_call: TRBV9

cdr3_aa: CASSLGRGETQYF
clone_size: -
v_call: TRBV7-2

cdr3_aa: CASGFVGTAKAFF
clone_size: -
v_call: TRBV12-5

cdr3_aa: CASGKGGNEQFF
clone_size: -
v_call: TRBV7-3

cdr3_aa: CASSSLGTSEGKNEQFF
clone_size: -
v_call: TRBV7-6

cdr3_aa: CASSQGTGTLGNTIYF
clone_size: -
v_call: TRBV4-1